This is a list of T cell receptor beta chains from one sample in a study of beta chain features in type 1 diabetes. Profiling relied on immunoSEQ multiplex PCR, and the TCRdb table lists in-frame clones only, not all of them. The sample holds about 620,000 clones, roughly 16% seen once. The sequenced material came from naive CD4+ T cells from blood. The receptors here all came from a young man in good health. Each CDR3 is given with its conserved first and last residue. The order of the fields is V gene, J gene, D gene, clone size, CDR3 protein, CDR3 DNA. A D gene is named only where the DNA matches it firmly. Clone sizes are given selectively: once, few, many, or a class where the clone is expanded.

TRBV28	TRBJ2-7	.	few	CASSVHRVSSYEQYF	TGTGCCAGCAGTGTCCACAGGGTCAGCTCCTACGAGCAGTACTTC
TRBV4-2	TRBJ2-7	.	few	CASSQGGQGMEQYF	TGTGCCAGCAGCCAAGGAGGCCAGGGTATGGAGCAGTACTTC
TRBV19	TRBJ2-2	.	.	CASKVWGSTGELFF	TGTGCCAGTAAGGTTTGGGGTTCCACCGGGGAGCTGTTTTTT
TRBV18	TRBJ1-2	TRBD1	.	CASSSGTGRGYTF	TGTGCCAGCTCATCCGGGACAGGGAGAGGCTACACCTTC
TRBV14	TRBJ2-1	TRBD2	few	CASSQGLVRLAGRNEQFF	TGTGCCAGCAGCCAAGGATTGGTCAGGCTAGCGGGTAGGAATGAGCAGTTCTTC
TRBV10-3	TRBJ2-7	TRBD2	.	CAISGTSASYEQYF	TGTGCCATCAGTGGGACTAGCGCGTCCTACGAGCAGTACTTC
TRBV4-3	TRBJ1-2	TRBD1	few	CASSTRQGAPGYTF	TGCGCCAGCAGCACACGACAGGGGGCACCTGGCTACACCTTC
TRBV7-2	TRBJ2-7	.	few	CASSLAQGPYEQYF	TGTGCCAGCAGCTTAGCCCAGGGTCCCTACGAGCAGTACTTC
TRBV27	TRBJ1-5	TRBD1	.	CASSLTGGGNQPQHF	TGTGCCAGCAGTTTGACAGGGGGCGGCAATCAGCCCCAGCATTTT
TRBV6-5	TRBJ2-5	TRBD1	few	CASSRDRVKTQYF	TGTGCCAGCAGCCGGGACAGGGTAAAGACCCAGTACTTC
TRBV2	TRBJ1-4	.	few	CASTRTRLPGEKLFF	TGTGCCAGCACCAGAACTAGGTTACCCGGTGAAAAACTGTTTTTT
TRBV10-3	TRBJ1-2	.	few	CAISETAYGYTF	TGTGCCATCAGTGAAACAGCCTATGGCTACACCTTC
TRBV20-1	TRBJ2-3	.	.	CSGRDTQYF	TGCAGTGGCAGAGATACGCAGTATTTT
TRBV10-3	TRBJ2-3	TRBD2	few	CAISESDSGVMDTQYF	TGTGCCATCAGTGAGTCGGATAGCGGGGTGATGGATACGCAGTATTTT
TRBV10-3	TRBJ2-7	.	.	CAIRTGTVPKEQYF	TGTGCCATCAGAACTGGGACCGTTCCTAAGGAGCAGTACTTC
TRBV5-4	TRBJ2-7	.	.	CASSRAQGAVDEQYF	TGTGCCAGCAGCCGGGCACAGGGTGCAGTCGACGAGCAGTACTTC
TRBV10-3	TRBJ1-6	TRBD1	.	CAITGQGNSPLHF	TGTGCCATCACCGGACAGGGTAACTCACCCCTCCACTTT
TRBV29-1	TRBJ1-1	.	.	CSVDWGGVTAFF	TGCAGCGTTGATTGGGGCGGCGTCACAGCTTTCTTT
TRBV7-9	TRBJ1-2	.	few	CASSHRDRHGYTF	TGTGCCAGCAGCCATAGGGACCGTCATGGCTACACCTTC
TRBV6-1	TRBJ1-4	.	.	CASIPGFPNEKLFF	TGTGCCAGCATCCCGGGGTTCCCTAATGAAAAACTGTTTTTT
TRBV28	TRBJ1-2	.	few	CASSPGGSYGYTF	TGTGCCAGCAGCCCGGGGGGATCCTATGGCTACACCTTC
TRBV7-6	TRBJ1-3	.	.	CASSLGAGQKYGNTIYF	TGTGCCAGCAGCTTAGGGGCTGGCCAAAAGTATGGAAACACCATATATTTT
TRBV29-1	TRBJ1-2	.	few	CSVEGYNYGYTF	TGCAGCGTTGAGGGGTATAACTATGGCTACACCTTC
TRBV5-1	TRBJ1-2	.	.	CASSETSNYGYTF	TGCGCCAGCAGCGAAACAAGCAACTATGGCTACACCTTC
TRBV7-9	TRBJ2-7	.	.	CASSLASGQGYEQYF	TGTGCCAGCAGCCTAGCGTCCGGGCAGGGTTACGAGCAGTACTTC
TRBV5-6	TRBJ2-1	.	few	CASSPGPTSANEQFF	TGTGCCAGCAGCCCCGGACCTACCTCGGCCAATGAGCAGTTCTTC
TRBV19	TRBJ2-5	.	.	CASSIQVIGETQYF	TGTGCCAGTAGTATACAGGTGATCGGCGAGACCCAGTACTTC
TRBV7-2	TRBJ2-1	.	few	CASSLGHGGGGRNEQFF	TGTGCCAGCAGCTTAGGCCATGGAGGAGGGGGGCGTAATGAGCAGTTCTTC
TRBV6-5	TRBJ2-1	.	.	CASRPPGTLYNEQFF	TGTGCCAGCAGACCCCCCGGGACCCTCTACAATGAGCAGTTCTTC
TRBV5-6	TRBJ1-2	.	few	CASSFFELINYGYTF	TGTGCCAGCAGCTTCTTCGAGCTTATTAACTATGGCTACACCTTC
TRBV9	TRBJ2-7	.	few	CASSVFGGGYEQYF	TGTGCCAGCAGCGTATTCGGGGGAGGCTACGAGCAGTACTTC
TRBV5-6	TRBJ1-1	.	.	CASSRGFPEAFF	TGTGCCAGCAGCCGAGGTTTTCCTGAAGCTTTCTTT
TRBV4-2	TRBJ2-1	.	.	CASSQGTFYNEQFF	TGTGCCAGCAGCCAAGGAACTTTCTACAATGAGCAGTTCTTC
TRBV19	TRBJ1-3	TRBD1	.	CASSEPGQGFGNTIYF	TGTGCCAGTAGTGAGCCGGGACAGGGATTTGGAAACACCATATATTTT
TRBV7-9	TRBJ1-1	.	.	CASSSLQVSEAFF	TGTGCCAGCAGCTCCTTACAGGTTTCAGAAGCTTTCTTT
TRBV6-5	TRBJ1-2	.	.	CASSYLGGYTF	TGTGCCAGCAGTTACCTGGGTGGCTACACCTTC
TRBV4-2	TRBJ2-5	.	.	CASSHTLGLETQYF	TGTGCCAGCAGCCATACCCTAGGCTTGGAGACCCAGTACTTC
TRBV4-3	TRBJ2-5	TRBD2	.	CASSQRTSGGYQETQYF	TGCGCCAGCAGCCAACGGACTAGCGGGGGGTACCAAGAGACCCAGTACTTC
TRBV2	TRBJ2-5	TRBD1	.	CASNRQGLETQYF	TGTGCCAGCAACAGACAGGGTTTGGAGACCCAGTACTTC
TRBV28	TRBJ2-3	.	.	CASSSGGTDTQYF	TGTGCCAGCAGTTCAGGCGGCACAGATACGCAGTATTTT
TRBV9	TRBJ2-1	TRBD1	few	CASSVGTGSRFDNEQFF	TGTGCCAGCAGCGTAGGGACAGGGTCGCGGTTTGACAATGAGCAGTTCTTC
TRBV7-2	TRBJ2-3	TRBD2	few	CASLGESVGRGQYF	TGTGCCAGCCTTGGGGAGTCCGTCGGGAGGGGGCAGTATTTT
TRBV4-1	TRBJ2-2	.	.	CASSQARIANTGELFF	TGCGCCAGCAGCCAAGCCAGGATTGCGAACACCGGGGAGCTGTTTTTT
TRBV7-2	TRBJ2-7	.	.	CASRGIRAGEQYF	TGTGCCAGCAGAGGGATTCGGGCCGGAGAGCAGTACTTC
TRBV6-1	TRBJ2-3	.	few	CASSEEGAGDTQYF	TGTGCCAGCAGTGAAGAGGGGGCGGGGGATACGCAGTATTTT
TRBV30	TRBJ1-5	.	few	CAWSGGLQQPQHF	TGTGCCTGGAGTGGGGGGCTCCAGCAGCCCCAGCATTTT
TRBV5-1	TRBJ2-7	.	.	CASRAGPGQSYEQYF	TGCGCCAGCAGGGCAGGCCCGGGACAATCCTACGAGCAGTACTTC
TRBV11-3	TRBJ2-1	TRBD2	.	CASSLDAGGHYNEQFF	TGTGCCAGCAGCTTAGATGCGGGAGGGCACTACAATGAGCAGTTCTTC
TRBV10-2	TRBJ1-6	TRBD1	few	CASSENRGGNSPLHF	TGCGCCAGCAGTGAAAACAGGGGAGGAAATTCACCCCTCCACTTT
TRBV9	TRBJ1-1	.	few	CASSPRSGGNTEAFF	TGTGCCAGCAGCCCCCGTTCGGGGGGGAACACTGAAGCTTTCTTT
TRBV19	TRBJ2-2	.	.	CASSIWGRNGELFF	TGTGCCAGTAGTATTTGGGGGCGGAACGGGGAGCTGTTTTTT
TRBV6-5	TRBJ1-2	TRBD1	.	CASSTWTGDYGYTF	TGTGCCAGCAGTACCTGGACAGGGGATTATGGCTACACCTTC
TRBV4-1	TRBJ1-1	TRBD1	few	CASSQGAGVGRGAFF	TGCGCCAGCAGCCAAGGGGCAGGAGTGGGCAGGGGGGCTTTCTTT